What follows are 13 T cell receptor beta chains derived from one specimen sequenced in a study of T cells in Graves' hyperthyroidism and ophthalmopathy. TCR beta CDR3 sequences were amplified from RNA transcripts. The TCR CDR3 first-round RT-PCR relied on the HTBI primer set. TCRdb itself ran the multiplex PCR reads through MiXCR, one entry per CDR3 protein. The table has fewer than 350,000 distinct CDR3 sequences, 15% to 20% seen once. The source material was blood. Receptors were obtained from a woman aged 35 to 49 with Graves' ophthalmopathy.

Many counts were recorded for this clonotype. This CDR3 is CASSPLPSNTEAFF. The CDR3 region has the DNA TGTGCCAGCTCACCATTACCCTCAAACACTGAAGCTTTCTTT. This rearrangement joins TRBV18 to TRBJ1-1; no reliable D call. There are 14 residues in the CDR3. Trimming removed 2 bases from V and 2 bases from J, with 9 bases in between. Germline-derived CDR1 and CDR2 are KGHSH and LQKENI. Supplemented by reference TRBV18 and TRBJ1-1, the full variable domain reads NAGVMQNPRHLVRRRGQEARLRCSPMKGHSHVYWYRQLPEEGLKFMVYLQKENIIDESGMPKERFSAEFPKEGPSILRIQQVVRGDSAAYFCASSPLPSNTEAFFGQGTRLTVV.

The rearrangement uses TRBV19 and TRBJ2-7; 10 bases line up with TRBD2. CDR1 and CDR2 from the germline V gene are LNHDA and SQIVND (reference sequence). The CDR3 spans 15 residues. The junction had 11 bases not matched to a gene; V was cut back by 10 bases and J by 2 bases. CDR3 sequence: CATGLAEEGPYEQYF. The CDR3 bases are TGTGCCACAGGACTAGCGGAGGAGGGCCCCTACGAGCAGTACTTC.

This clonotype occurred many times. The chain links TRBV12-3 or TRBV12-4 to TRBJ1-6, with a tentative D call TRBD1 (5 bases). The ends were cut back, 3 bases at V and 5 bases at J, with 11 bases in the middle. The CDR3 is made up of 15 amino acids. CDR3 in DNA: TGTGCCAGCAGTTTCGCGGGACTGAATAATTCACCCCTCCACTTT. The encoded protein is CASSFAGLNNSPLHF.

This clonotype was seen a handful of times. The chain is built from TRBV6-1 and TRBJ2-3; TRBD1 aligns across 7 bases. The CDR3 covers 14 residues. Germline CDR1 is MNHNS and CDR2 is SASEGT. V lost 5 bases to trimming and J lost 5 bases; unmatched junction nucleotides: 7. CDR3: CASSRRDSRDTQYF. CDR3 nucleotide sequence: TGTGCCAGCAGTCGACGGGACAGCCGAGATACGCAGTATTTT.

This clonotype was recorded many times. The genes are TRBV19 and TRBJ1-5; 10 positions agree with TRBD1. J lost 5 bases, V lost 3 bases, and 1 base had no gene match. Germline V gives CDR1 LNHDA, CDR2 SQIVND (reference sequence). The CDR3 consists of 14 residues. CDR3 bases: TGTGCCAGTAGTATGGGACAGGGGTATCAGCCCCAGCATTTT. Translation gives CASSMGQGYQPQHF.

This clonotype was picked up a small number of times. The chain links TRBV6-5 to TRBJ1-2; D is ambiguous. Trimming stripped 2 bases from V and 3 bases from J, with 10 bases between. There are 14 residues in the CDR3. Germline V lookup: CDR1 MNHEY, CDR2 SVGAGI. The CDR3 nucleotides read TGTGCCAGCAGTTACGGATGGGGAGACTATGGCTACACCTTC. This sequence encodes CASSYGWGDYGYTF.

This clonotype was observed many times. V usage is TRBV6-2 or TRBV6-3 and J usage is TRBJ1-1; D is ambiguous. The CDR3 spans 16 residues. Trimming cost V 2 bases and J 3 bases, with 16 bases left between them. CDR1 and CDR2 (germline): MNHEY, SVGEGT. The CDR3 DNA reads as TGTGCCAGCAGTTACGATTTGCGGGAGGATGACACTGAAGCTTTCTTT. Its protein is CASSYDLREDDTEAFF.

In this sample, this clonotype turned up a few times. This rearrangement joins TRBV6-4 to TRBJ2-7; the D is unclear. V lost 2 bases, J lost 3 bases, and 8 bases lay in between. CDR1 is MRHNA, CDR2 SNTAGT, per germline. The CDR3 consists of 13 residues. The CDR3 DNA is TGTGCCAGCAGTGACAGGGTGGGCTACGAGCAGTACTTC. Translating it yields CASSDRVGYEQYF.

This clonotype was observed at least ten times. The chain carries TRBV29-1 and TRBJ1-1; 7 bases agree with TRBD1. CDR1 is SQVTM and CDR2 is ANQGSEA in the germline V gene. V trimming: 6 bases; J trimming: 6 bases; junction bases outside the gene matches: 4. The CDR3 length is 11 residues. CDR3 amino acids: CSVHRGSEAFF. CDR3 in DNA: TGCAGCGTACACAGGGGATCTGAAGCTTTCTTT.

This CDR3 reads CASSELKSEYGYTF. In DNA, the CDR3 is TGTGCCAGCAGTGAGCTGAAATCGGAATATGGCTACACCTTC. The J gene is TRBJ1-2, the V gene TRBV2; D is undetermined. Germline V CDR1 and CDR2: SNHLY, FYNNEI. This CDR3 is built from 14 residues. V was shortened by 3 bases and J by 5 bases, with 13 bases between the two germline ends.

This clonotype was counted many times. This chain uses TRBV28 with TRBJ2-7, with D tentatively TRBD1 (6 bases). V was clipped by 4 bases and J by 2 bases, with 12 bases between them. The CDR3 length is 14 residues. Germline CDR1 and CDR2: MDHEN and SYDVKM. DNA of the CDR3: TGTGCCAGCAGTTCCGGACAGTCCCCCTACGAGCAGTACTTC. It yields the protein CASSSGQSPYEQYF.

V usage is TRBV12-3 or TRBV12-4 and J usage is TRBJ1-1; D not certain. The CDR3 is 13 residues long. Trimming shortened V by 5 bases and J by 6 bases, and 13 bases separated the two germline ends. The CDR3 region is CASSVNTPAEAFF. As DNA, the CDR3 is TGTGCCAGCAGTGTGAACACGCCCGCTGAAGCTTTCTTT.

This clonotype was seen repeatedly, ten times or more. This chain links TRBV30 with TRBJ1-1, with a tentative D call TRBD1 (6 bases). Trimming left V 2 bases short and J 5 bases short, with 12 bases between. Germline V lookup: CDR1 GTSNPN, CDR2 SVGIG (reference sequence). The CDR3 totals 13 residues. CDR3 amino acids: CAWSWGRSTEAFF. For the CDR3, the DNA is TGTGCCTGGAGTTGGGGGCGCAGTACTGAAGCTTTCTTT.